This T cell receptor (beta chain) stems from a study of cytomegalovirus exposure and HLA in healthy donors. V was pared by 0 bases and J by 0 bases, with 9 bases between. This CDR3 region has 16 residues. CDR1 SGHRS and CDR2 YFSETQ come from the germline V gene. This clone was observed a single time. Antigen specificity is unknown. Whole-study results and caveats: It was reported in a later analysis that an Asian-associated ancestry cluster showed fewer N-insertions than the approximately 690-donor mean. Later genetic work tied a missense DCLRE1C variant to beta-chain V and J trimming.

Amplification used 60 Vbeta primers and 13 Jbeta primers. Data came from immunoSEQ multiplex PCR; TCRdb stores just in-frame clones and leaves some out. The sample yields approximately 210,000 clones, more than 75% seen once. The sample consisted of PBMCs. This chain connects TRBV5-1 to TRBJ2-2; tentatively, D is TRBD2 (6 bases). This sequence was found in a woman younger than 30 in good health and CMV-seronegative. Written as DNA, the CDR3 is TGCGCCAGCAGCTTGGAAGGGACTTCGAACACCGGGGAGCTGTTTTTT. Translated, it gives CASSLEGTSNTGELFF.